Listed here are 29 T cell receptor beta chains from one sample, sequenced in a study of shared clonotypes between healthy human individuals. Selected positively for CCR7 and CD45RO-negative, naive CD8 cells excluded terminally differentiated effector memory CD45RA+ cells. Generated by immunoSEQ multiplex PCR, the TCRdb table keeps only in-frame clones and is missing some. Of hundreds of thousands of clones listed, around 96% are singletons. Source material: naive CD8+ T cells sorted from blood. The receptors were gathered from a man younger than 40 in good health.

This rearrangement joins TRBV29-1 to TRBJ1-2, with D tentatively TRBD1 (6 bases). Germline CDR1 reads SQVTM; CDR2 reads ANQGSEA. The CDR3 consists of 15 residues. The V end was cut by 4 bases, the J end by 6 bases, with 21 bases between. CDR3 sequence: CSVGTAGVGMDGYTF. In DNA form, the CDR3 reads TGCAGCGTTGGAACCGCAGGGGTCGGTATGGATGGCTACACCTTC.

The V call is TRBV28, the J call TRBJ2-7; 9 bases fit TRBD2. The CDR3 is 13 amino acids. Germline CDR1 MDHEN, CDR2 SYDVKM. The junction had 9 bases not matched to a gene; V was cut back by 10 bases and J by 5 bases. The CDR3 sequence is CATNIAGVDEQYF. The DNA for the CDR3 is TGTGCCACCAATATAGCGGGAGTAGACGAGCAGTACTTC.

V usage is TRBV4-1 and J usage is TRBJ2-7; 9 bases align to TRBD1. The V gene end was trimmed by 2 bases and the J gene end by 4 bases; junction bases not matched to a gene: 3. The CDR3 is 14 amino acids. Germline lookup yields CDR1 MGHRA and CDR2 YSYEKL. This CDR3 is CASSQWTGVYEQYF. The CDR3 nucleotides read TGCGCCAGCAGCCAATGGACAGGGGTTTACGAGCAGTACTTC.

The chain recombines TRBV7-2 with TRBJ1-5, with D unclear. V dropped 0 bases and J dropped 9 bases, with 12 bases sitting between them. The CDR3 totals 14 residues. The germline CDR1 and CDR2 sequences are SGHTA and FQGNSA. CDR3 protein: CASSLASSSGPQHF. Here the CDR3 DNA reads TGTGCCAGCAGCTTAGCCTCATCCTCAGGGCCCCAGCATTTT.

The genes are TRBV27 and TRBJ2-1; 8 bases are a match to TRBD2. Germline V gives CDR1 MNHEY, CDR2 SMNVEV (reference sequence). This CDR3 contains 13 residues. V was pared by 6 bases and J by 8 bases, with 6 bases of the junction left unmatched. The CDR3 DNA follows: TGTGCCAGCAGGAACGGGAGGGGGGATGAGCAGTTCTTC. This gives the protein CASRNGRGDEQFF.

This chain joins TRBV4-3 and TRBJ2-2; TRBD2 is a possible D gene (5 bases). The CDR3 spans 13 residues. The V end was cut by 4 bases, the J end by 6 bases, with 9 bases between. Germline V gene data show CDR1 as LGHNA and CDR2 as YSLEER. Here the CDR3 DNA reads TGCGCCAGCAGCCTTGGAGGTCCCGGGGAGCTGTTTTTT. The encoded protein is CASSLGGPGELFF.

As concerns this clone: The sample has other DNA sequences that encode this CDR3 too. The rearrangement links TRBV11-2 to TRBJ2-7; D is unresolved. V was pared by 1 base and J by 2 bases, with 9 bases between. The CDR3 length is 14 residues. Germline CDR1 is SGHAT and CDR2 is FQNNGV. In DNA form, the CDR3 reads TGTGCCAGCAGCTTAGTGCGCAGAACCTACGAGCAGTACTTC. Encoded protein: CASSLVRRTYEQYF. Using reference TRBV11-2 and TRBJ2-7 for the parts outside the CDR3, the full variable domain is EAGVAQSPRYKIIEKRQSVAFWCNPISGHATLYWYQQILGQGPKLLIQFQNNGVVDDSQLPKDRFSAERLKGVDSTLKIQPAKLEDSAVYLCASSLVRRTYEQYFGPGTRLTVT.

The chain uses TRBV18 and TRBJ2-1; D call uncertain. The V gene's germline CDR1 is KGHSH and CDR2 LQKENI. Trimming shortened V by 3 bases and J by 7 bases, and 16 bases separated the two germline ends. The CDR3 covers 15 residues. In nucleotides, the CDR3 is TGTGCCAGCTCACCTGGGTTAGCCGGGCGGAATGAGCAGTTCTTC. It specifies CASSPGLAGRNEQFF. The full variable domain, in which reference TRBV18 and TRBJ2-1 provide the parts outside the CDR3, is NAGVMQNPRHLVRRRGQEARLRCSPMKGHSHVYWYRQLPEEGLKFMVYLQKENIIDESGMPKERFSAEFPKEGPSILRIQQVVRGDSAAYFCASSPGLAGRNEQFFGPGTRLTVL.

The V and J genes are TRBV2 and TRBJ2-2, with TRBD1 identical over 7 bases. This CDR3 contains 15 residues. Germline CDR1 reads SNHLY; CDR2 reads FYNNEI. J lost 0 bases, V lost 9 bases, and 7 bases had no gene match. DNA of the CDR3: TGTGCCAGTAGACAGGGAATATCGAACACCGGGGAGCTGTTTTTT. Its translation: CASRQGISNTGELFF.

V usage is TRBV6-6 and J usage is TRBJ2-3; D is undetermined. Trimming took off 4 bases at V and 2 bases at J, with 7 bases between the two ends. The CDR3 contains 13 residues. Germline V lookup: CDR1 MNHNY, CDR2 SVGAGI (reference sequence). In DNA, the CDR3 is TGTGCCAGCAGTTTGGCAGACACAGATACGCAGTATTTT. Translating it yields CASSLADTDTQYF.

This clone appeared a single time. V usage is TRBV25-1 and J usage is TRBJ2-5; D gene ambiguous. Trimming took 6 bases from V and 4 from J, leaving 12 bases between them. Germline V gene data show CDR1 as MGHDK and CDR2 as SYGVNS. There are 13 residues in the CDR3. In DNA form, the CDR3 reads TGTGCCAGCAGCAAGGCCCTCCGAGAGACCCAGTACTTC. Its protein product is CASSKALRETQYF. Together with reference TRBV25-1 and TRBJ2-5, the CDR3 gives the full variable domain: EADIYQTPRYLVIGTGKKITLECSQTMGHDKMYWYQQDPGMELHLIHYSYGVNSTEKGDLSSESTVSRIRTEHFPLTLESARPSHTSQYLCASSKALRETQYFGPGTRLLVL.

This clone was counted a single time. The V gene is TRBV4-1, the J gene TRBJ2-1, with 11 bases fitting TRBD2. Germline CDR1 reads MGHRA; CDR2 reads YSYEKL. The CDR3 is 16 residues long. V gave up 2 bases and J gave up 9 bases; unmatched junction bases: 9. This CDR3 is CASSQLAGGPWGEQFF. CDR3 in DNA: TGCGCCAGCAGCCAACTAGCGGGAGGCCCCTGGGGTGAGCAGTTCTTC.

V usage is TRBV27 and J usage is TRBJ2-1; D is uncertain. Trimming pared 2 bases from V and 0 bases from J, leaving 5 bases between. Per germline, CDR1 MNHEY and CDR2 SMNVEV (reference sequence). This CDR3 region has 14 residues. Here the CDR3 reads CASSLVASYNEQFF. CDR3 coding DNA: TGTGCCAGCAGTTTAGTTGCCTCCTACAATGAGCAGTTCTTC.

The V call is TRBV5-1, the J call TRBJ1-3; D is ambiguous. The CDR3 extends over 16 amino acids. The germline CDR1 and CDR2 sequences are SGHRS and YFSETQ. V lost 0 bases and J lost 0, with 10 bases in between. CDR3 loop: CASSLEEGYSGNTIYF. The CDR3 DNA sequence: TGCGCCAGCAGCTTGGAAGAGGGCTACTCTGGAAACACCATATATTTT.

The genes are TRBV6-6 and TRBJ2-6, with D maybe TRBD2 (6 bases). The germline V gene has CDR1 MNHNY and CDR2 SVGAGI (reference sequence). This CDR3 has 16 residues. The ends were cut back, 7 bases at V and 6 bases at J, with 19 bases in the middle. The CDR3 DNA sequence: TGTGCCAGCACCCCTAGCGAGACTCATGAGGCCAACGTCCTGACTTTC. Translated: CASTPSETHEANVLTF.

The chain is built from TRBV4-1 and TRBJ2-2; 10 bases match TRBD2. The CDR3 totals 16 residues. The V and J ends lost 4 bases and 5 bases, in that order; junction bases with no gene match: 7. The V gene's germline CDR1 is MGHRA and CDR2 YSYEKL. This chain's CDR3 is CASSLFGLAATGELFF. In nucleotides, the CDR3 is TGCGCCAGCAGCCTATTTGGACTAGCGGCTACCGGGGAGCTGTTTTTT.

The V gene is TRBV29-1, the J gene TRBJ2-3, with 10 bases fitting TRBD2. V shed 6 bases and J 6 bases; nucleotides not matched to a gene: 12. The CDR3 is 15 amino acids. CDR1 is SQVTM, CDR2 ANQGSEA, per germline. The CDR3, as DNA: TGCAGCGTAGCCGACATAGCGGGAGGTTCCGATACGCAGTATTTT. This encodes CSVADIAGGSDTQYF.

The chain carries TRBV7-9 and TRBJ2-7; 7 bases align to TRBD1. J gave up 5 bases and V 6 bases, and 10 bases lay outside the gene matches. In germline, CDR1 is SEHNR, CDR2 FQNEAQ (reference sequence). The length of the CDR3 is 14 residues. CDR3 nucleotides: TGTGCCAGCAGACCTAAGACAGGGTATGACGAGCAGTACTTC. Amino acids: CASRPKTGYDEQYF.

Details on this clone: The sample carries other DNA sequences with the same CDR3. The V gene is TRBV13, the J gene TRBJ2-3; D is unclear. CDR1 is PRHDT, CDR2 FYEKMQ, per germline (reference sequence). The V end was cut by 5 bases, the J end by 2 bases, with 2 bases between. The CDR3 spans 11 residues. The CDR3 here is CASSITDTQYF. CDR3 DNA: TGTGCCAGCAGCATCACAGATACGCAGTATTTT.

This clone has a handful of counts. The rearrangement links TRBV5-1 to TRBJ2-7; 8 nucleotides match TRBD1. Germline CDR1 SGHRS, CDR2 YFSETQ. J was trimmed by 3 bases and V by 4 bases; bases with no gene match: 6. This CDR3 has 14 amino acids. CDR3 bases: TGCGCCAGCAGCAGGGACAGGCGAAACTACGAGCAGTACTTC. This codes for CASSRDRRNYEQYF.

This chain joins TRBV7-2 and TRBJ2-2; D unclear. V was shortened by 3 bases and J by 0 bases, with 8 bases between the two germline ends. This CDR3 is built from 15 residues. Germline CDR1 SGHTA, CDR2 FQGNSA. The CDR3 sequence: CASSFGRANTGELFF. The DNA of the CDR3 is TGTGCCAGCAGCTTCGGGCGCGCGAACACCGGGGAGCTGTTTTTT.

The chain employs TRBV10-3 and TRBJ2-5, with 10 bases fitting TRBD1. Germline CDR1 is ENHRY and CDR2 is SYGVKD. J gave up 5 bases and V 3 bases, and 9 bases lay outside the gene matches. The CDR3 spans 16 residues. CDR3 in DNA: TGTGCCATCAGTGACCCGCCTGGGACAGGGGAGGAGACCCAGTACTTC. Translated: CAISDPPGTGEETQYF.

This chain connects TRBV10-1 to TRBJ1-1; D ambiguous. Trimming took 0 bases from V and 0 from J, leaving 2 bases between them. CDR3 length equals 13 residues. Germline assignment: CDR1 WNHNN and CDR2 SYGVQD (reference sequence). The CDR3 loop reads CASSESMNTEAFF. CDR3 nucleotides: TGCGCCAGCAGTGAGTCTATGAACACTGAAGCTTTCTTT.

J is TRBJ2-1 and V is TRBV9, with 10 bases aligning to TRBD1. The CDR3 length is 17 residues. Germline values: CDR1 SGDLS, CDR2 YYNGEE. J was trimmed by 4 bases and V by 3 bases; bases with no gene match: 10. This CDR3 reads CASSGSLDRGEYNEQFF. In DNA, the CDR3 is TGTGCCAGCAGCGGGTCCCTGGACAGGGGGGAGTACAATGAGCAGTTCTTC.

CDR3 nucleotide sequence: TGTGCCAGCAGCGTCCGGGACAGGCCACTCGAGCAGTACTTC. It specifies CASSVRDRPLEQYF. The chain joins TRBV9 to TRBJ2-7; TRBD1 matches at 8 bases. The CDR3 covers 14 residues. Trimming removed 2 bases from V and 6 bases from J; junction bases left unmatched: 7. Germline-derived CDR1 and CDR2 are SGDLS and YYNGEE.

V usage is TRBV4-3 and J usage is TRBJ2-2, with TRBD2 matching 7 bases. This CDR3 contains 19 residues. V dropped 1 base and J dropped 5; count of bases not matched to a gene: 16. Germline V gene data show CDR1 as LGHNA and CDR2 as YSLEER. The CDR3 bases are TGCGCCAGCAGCCAAGGCCCCCTCGGGGGGAGGGCCGTGACCGGGGAGCTGTTTTTT. Its translation is CASSQGPLGGRAVTGELFF.

The chain combines TRBV7-9 with TRBJ2-3; D is possibly TRBD1 (6 bases). Germline CDR1 is SEHNR and CDR2 is FQNEAQ (reference sequence). The ends were cut back, 5 bases at V and 2 bases at J, with 17 bases in the middle. This CDR3 is built from 16 residues. The DNA for the CDR3 is TGTGCCAGCAGCCCCCCAACAGGGACGGACACAGATACGCAGTATTTT. The encoded protein is CASSPPTGTDTDTQYF.

The chain recombines TRBV27 with TRBJ1-5, with 9 bases that match TRBD1. V dropped 4 bases and J dropped 7; count of bases not matched to a gene: 8. The CDR3 extends over 15 amino acids. Germline CDR1 MNHEY, CDR2 SMNVEV (reference sequence). The CDR3 loop is CASSSGQGLWQPQHF. The CDR3 DNA follows: TGTGCCAGCAGTTCGGGACAGGGACTTTGGCAGCCCCAGCATTTT.

The rearrangement links TRBV4-1 to TRBJ1-3, with unresolved D. The ends were cut back, 0 bases at V and 13 bases at J, with 10 bases in the middle. The CDR3 has 12 amino acids. CDR1 MGHRA and CDR2 YSYEKL come from the germline V gene. CDR3 in DNA: TGCGCCAGCAGCCAAGAAGGGTCACCAATATATTTT. As protein: CASSQEGSPIYF.